A selection of T cell receptor beta chains follows, all from one sample in a study of T cell clusters in autoimmune cytopenias. TCRdb reanalyzed the multiplex PCR reads and collapses them to one entry per CDR3 protein, without DNA. The sample totals about 15,000 distinct CDR3 sequences. The same sample was also used in a study of T cell repertoires in aging, cancer and after chemotherapy.

Sequenced input: peripheral blood. The receptors were gathered from a human donor in good health. CDR3s include the opening cysteine and the closing phenylalanine or tryptophan. Size is omitted from some rows. Given values are once, few, many or a class for expanded clones.

CDR3 length: 13; J gene: TRBJ2-5; V gene: TRBV18; clone size: .; CDR3 protein: CASSLSSSETQYF
CDR3 length: 18; J gene: TRBJ2-1; V gene: TRBV6-5; clone size: .; CDR3 protein: CASSYSNVRTSSYNEQFF
CDR3 length: 13; J gene: TRBJ2-2; V gene: TRBV12-3/TRBV12-4; clone size: .; CDR3 protein: CASSSGDPGELFF
CDR3 length: 13; J gene: TRBJ1-3; V gene: TRBV15; clone size: .; CDR3 protein: CATSRDKGNTIYF
CDR3 length: 17; J gene: TRBJ2-2; V gene: TRBV11-3; clone size: medium-sized; CDR3 protein: CASSPGVLGGNTGELFF
CDR3 length: 15; J gene: TRBJ2-2; V gene: TRBV12-3/TRBV12-4; clone size: .; CDR3 protein: CASSFGGANTGELFF
CDR3 length: 16; J gene: TRBJ1-4; V gene: TRBV27; clone size: medium-sized; CDR3 protein: CASRRQPFATNEKLFF
CDR3 length: 16; J gene: TRBJ2-2; V gene: TRBV6-1; clone size: .; CDR3 protein: CASSRKRAGSTGELFF
CDR3 length: 13; J gene: TRBJ1-5; V gene: TRBV7-3; clone size: .; CDR3 protein: CASSLTPNQPQHF
CDR3 length: 15; J gene: TRBJ2-3; V gene: TRBV10-1; clone size: .; CDR3 protein: CASSEGLADTDTQYF
CDR3 length: 16; J gene: TRBJ2-1; V gene: TRBV6-2/TRBV6-3; clone size: .; CDR3 protein: CASSYLGTVKLGEQFF
CDR3 length: 16; J gene: TRBJ2-1; V gene: TRBV10-3; clone size: .; CDR3 protein: CAISATTGRGENEQFF
CDR3 length: 15; J gene: TRBJ2-1; V gene: TRBV6-5; clone size: .; CDR3 protein: CARIRPGLAGGEQFF
CDR3 length: 15; J gene: TRBJ2-3; V gene: TRBV19; clone size: medium-sized; CDR3 protein: CASSTSGSSTDTQYF
CDR3 length: 15; J gene: TRBJ1-5; V gene: TRBV6-5; clone size: .; CDR3 protein: CASRLGTGGGQPQHF
CDR3 length: 14; J gene: TRBJ1-1; V gene: TRBV30; clone size: .; CDR3 protein: CAWSVSPSNTEAFF
CDR3 length: 16; J gene: TRBJ2-1; V gene: TRBV19; clone size: .; CDR3 protein: CASSRGGLADRDEQFF
CDR3 length: 12; J gene: TRBJ2-2; V gene: TRBV6-5; clone size: .; CDR3 protein: CASQDGIGELFF
CDR3 length: 15; J gene: TRBJ1-1; V gene: TRBV19; clone size: .; CDR3 protein: CASSSLGTGNTEAFF
CDR3 length: 11; J gene: TRBJ2-7; V gene: TRBV30; clone size: .; CDR3 protein: CAWSVRSEQYF
CDR3 length: 13; J gene: TRBJ2-7; V gene: TRBV30; clone size: .; CDR3 protein: CAWSNIRDYEQYF
CDR3 length: 14; J gene: TRBJ2-2; V gene: TRBV5-5; clone size: .; CDR3 protein: CASSLFGGTGELFF
CDR3 length: 12; J gene: TRBJ2-1; V gene: TRBV27; clone size: .; CDR3 protein: CATWTGGNEQFF
CDR3 length: 14; J gene: TRBJ2-1; V gene: TRBV29-1; clone size: medium-sized; CDR3 protein: CSVEAGSFYNEQFF
CDR3 length: 11; J gene: TRBJ1-1; V gene: TRBV6-1; clone size: .; CDR3 protein: CASSEGYSAFF
CDR3 length: 16; J gene: TRBJ2-3; V gene: TRBV6-5; clone size: .; CDR3 protein: CASSYRGLAGGDTQYF
CDR3 length: 13; J gene: TRBJ2-1; V gene: TRBV12-3/TRBV12-4; clone size: .; CDR3 protein: CASSLWVREEQFF
CDR3 length: 17; J gene: TRBJ2-7; V gene: TRBV27; clone size: .; CDR3 protein: CASRAHGGESFFSGWYF
CDR3 length: 16; J gene: TRBJ1-6; V gene: TRBV6-2/TRBV6-3; clone size: .; CDR3 protein: CASSYGTPSRNSPLHF
CDR3 length: 13; J gene: TRBJ2-1; V gene: TRBV30; clone size: .; CDR3 protein: CACLAGDLNEQFF
CDR3 length: 15; J gene: TRBJ2-7; V gene: TRBV11-3; clone size: medium-sized; CDR3 protein: CASSLGGPGTYEQYF
CDR3 length: 16; J gene: TRBJ2-7; V gene: TRBV29-1; clone size: medium-sized; CDR3 protein: CSVEVGLAGDEYEQYF
CDR3 length: 14; J gene: TRBJ2-1; V gene: TRBV19; clone size: .; CDR3 protein: CASRRTLTSDEQFF
CDR3 length: 15; J gene: TRBJ1-4; V gene: TRBV5-5; clone size: .; CDR3 protein: CASSLDRGVNEKLFF
CDR3 length: 14; J gene: TRBJ1-4; V gene: TRBV7-9; clone size: .; CDR3 protein: CASSLEATNEKLFF
CDR3 length: 14; J gene: TRBJ2-3; V gene: TRBV6-5; clone size: .; CDR3 protein: CASSTLGSSDTQYF
CDR3 length: 15; J gene: TRBJ2-5; V gene: TRBV11-3; clone size: medium-sized; CDR3 protein: CASSTVDSGRETQYF
CDR3 length: 15; J gene: TRBJ2-1; V gene: TRBV30; clone size: .; CDR3 protein: CAWSVKTSGANEQFF
CDR3 length: 15; J gene: TRBJ1-5; V gene: TRBV6-1; clone size: .; CDR3 protein: CASGRWRGGHQPQHF
CDR3 length: 13; J gene: TRBJ2-2; V gene: TRBV30; clone size: .; CDR3 protein: CAWSPTHAGELFF
CDR3 length: 12; J gene: TRBJ2-3; V gene: TRBV29-1; clone size: medium-sized; CDR3 protein: CSVRTGRDTQYF
CDR3 length: 18; J gene: TRBJ1-4; V gene: TRBV27; clone size: .; CDR3 protein: CASIDEGGATAGSEKLFF
CDR3 length: 14; J gene: TRBJ2-3; V gene: TRBV11-1; clone size: medium-sized; CDR3 protein: CASSSGTIKHTQYF
CDR3 length: 14; J gene: TRBJ2-1; V gene: TRBV19; clone size: .; CDR3 protein: CASIGEPLVNEQFF
CDR3 length: 12; J gene: TRBJ2-5; V gene: TRBV7-9; clone size: .; CDR3 protein: CASSLVGETQYF
CDR3 length: 15; J gene: TRBJ1-3; V gene: TRBV6-5; clone size: .; CDR3 protein: CASSYSTASGNTIYF
CDR3 length: 16; J gene: TRBJ2-4; V gene: TRBV6-5; clone size: .; CDR3 protein: CATSSRAIVAKNIQYF
CDR3 length: 16; J gene: TRBJ2-3; V gene: TRBV11-3; clone size: medium-sized; CDR3 protein: CASSLGSGTSTDTQYF
CDR3 length: 14; J gene: TRBJ2-7; V gene: TRBV12-3/TRBV12-4; clone size: medium-sized; CDR3 protein: CASSFRASSYEQYF
CDR3 length: 15; J gene: TRBJ2-1; V gene: TRBV24-1; clone size: .; CDR3 protein: CATSDGRGSRNEQFF
CDR3 length: 13; J gene: TRBJ1-4; V gene: TRBV12-3/TRBV12-4; clone size: .; CDR3 protein: CASRGTDNEKLFF
CDR3 length: 14; J gene: TRBJ1-4; V gene: TRBV13; clone size: .; CDR3 protein: CASSLRDINEKLFF